Here is one T cell receptor beta chain with its context. The antigen is not known. The CDR3 contains 12 residues. Germline V gene data show CDR1 as SGHVS and CDR2 as FQNEAQ. TCRdb re-called the 5' RACE reads and catalogs CDR3 proteins one per entry, DNA excluded. Its listing shows about 460,000 distinct CDR3 sequences. These data are taken from a study of T cells expressing NK-cell markers. Background on the study: Seven donors tested HCMV-seropositive and one tested seronegative among the eight sequenced. Findings of the study overall: A few of the donors also had these clonotypes leading their CD3+CD56-NKG2C+ fraction. Clones of NKG2C+ T cells that had expanded were of unclear HCMV specificity. The contribution of dominant NKG2C+ clonotypes to CD8+ T cells in five to seven donors was 1.0-7.0%.

The chain carries TRBV7-8 and TRBJ1-1; TCRdb gives TRBD1 as the D gene, but with no DNA this cannot be confirmed. This TCR came from a woman aged 45-59 years in good health. The sample was blood T cells: a sorted CD56 or NKG2C T cell subset, CD4+ or CD8+ T cells, or bulk PBMC T cells (not recorded which). CDR3 loop: CASSPRAGSAFF.